This entry lists 28 T cell receptor beta chains sequenced from one sample in a study of blood T cell repertoires in COVID-19. Clones were sequenced by immunoSEQ multiplex PCR, and TCRdb holds only the in-frame ones, with some missing. The sample records some 300,000 clones, roughly 86% being singletons. Sequencing was performed on PBMCs or T cells enriched from blood (not recorded which). The receptors originated from a woman between 45 and 65 years old who had been exposed to COVID-19.

V is TRBV27 and J is TRBJ1-1; D is possibly TRBD1 (6 bases). The V end lost 5 bases, the J end lost 6 bases, and 13 bases lay between the germline ends. The CDR3 consists of 13 residues. From germline, CDR1 is MNHEY and CDR2 SMNVEV (reference sequence). As DNA, the CDR3 is TGTGCCAGCAGTACTACAGGGATCGCTGAAGCTTTCTTT. It is translated as CASSTTGIAEAFF.

This chain connects TRBV20-1 to TRBJ2-1; unclear D gene. This CDR3 is built from 11 residues. Germline loops: CDR1 DFQATT, CDR2 SNEGSKA (reference sequence). V lost 0 bases to trimming and J lost 7 bases, with 4 bases between them. The CDR3 here is CSARDQNEQFF. In DNA form, the CDR3 reads TGCAGTGCTAGAGATCAGAATGAGCAGTTCTTC.

The CDR3 bases are TGTGCCAGCAGCCAAGCCCAGGTGTACTATGGCTACACCTTC. Protein: CASSQAQVYYGYTF. V gene TRBV3-1 (or the pseudogene TRBV3-2) combines with J gene TRBJ1-2; D unresolved. Between the trimmed V and J ends, which lost 1 base and 3 bases, there was a span of 9 bases. The CDR3 extends over 14 amino acids. CDR1 is LGHDT, CDR2 YNNKEL, per germline (reference sequence).

The chain employs TRBV7-8 and TRBJ2-7, with TRBD1 matching 10 bases. This CDR3 spans 15 amino acids. Per the germline V gene, CDR1 is SGHVS and CDR2 is FQNEAQ. Germline trimming cut 5 bases from V and 3 bases from J; bases unmatched to any gene: 7. The CDR3 protein is CASSRGTGDHYEQYF. CDR3 in DNA: TGTGCCAGCAGCCGCGGGACAGGGGATCACTACGAGCAGTACTTC.

This sequence joins TRBV19 and TRBJ2-3, with 8 positions matching TRBD2. This CDR3 has 15 residues. V gave up 3 bases and J gave up 5 bases; unmatched junction bases: 7. Germline V CDR1 and CDR2: LNHDA, SQIVND (reference sequence). CDR3 in DNA: TGTGCCAGTAGTATGATGCGGGGGGTTGTAGATACGCAGTATTTT. It is translated as CASSMMRGVVDTQYF.

This clone was counted once. The chain carries TRBV14 and TRBJ1-6; tentatively, D is TRBD1 (5 bases). CDR1 is SGHDN and CDR2 is FVKESK in the germline V gene. The CDR3 totals 17 residues. The V end was cut by 2 bases, the J end by 7 bases, with 18 bases between. The CDR3 is CASSQTTRAGLNSPLHF. The CDR3 nucleotides read TGTGCCAGCAGCCAAACAACTCGGGCAGGGCTCAATTCACCCCTCCACTTT.

Regarding this clone: The same CDR3 can be traced to other DNA sequences in this sample. The chain combines TRBV5-1 with TRBJ1-2; D gene unclear. The CDR3 length is 13 residues. Between the trimmed V and J ends, which lost 0 bases and 6 bases, there was a span of 9 bases. Germline CDR1 is SGHRS and CDR2 is YFSETQ. CDR3 region: CASSLGTGDGYTF. The CDR3 bases are TGCGCCAGCAGCTTGGGGACCGGGGATGGCTACACCTTC.

J is TRBJ1-2 and V is TRBV3-1 (or the pseudogene TRBV3-2); D may be TRBD1 (5 bases). CDR3 length: 15 residues. Trimming left V 2 bases short and J 6 bases short, with 16 bases between. Germline V gives CDR1 LGHDT, CDR2 YNNKEL (reference sequence). The CDR3: CASSQRSGALDGYTF. The CDR3 DNA is TGTGCCAGCAGCCAAAGAAGCGGGGCACTGGATGGCTACACCTTC.

This chain joins TRBV19 and TRBJ2-1; tentative D call: TRBD1 (6 bases). Germline CDR1 is LNHDA and CDR2 is SQIVND (reference sequence). The CDR3 contains 16 residues. Trimming took off 10 bases at V and 5 bases at J, with 24 bases between the two ends. The CDR3, as DNA: TGTGCCACGACCCGGGACACTCGGCGTCTCCACAATGAGCAGTTCTTC. Residues: CATTRDTRRLHNEQFF.

The rearrangement uses TRBV5-5 and TRBJ1-1, with TRBD1 identical over 7 bases. Germline V gene sequence: CDR1 SGHKS, CDR2 YYEKEE (reference sequence). There are 14 residues in the CDR3. The V segment lost 2 bases and the J segment 3 bases; nucleotides outside the gene matches: 4. The CDR3 is CASSFFDRDTEAFF. CDR3 sequence (DNA): TGTGCCAGCAGCTTCTTTGACAGGGACACTGAAGCTTTCTTT.

The chain recombines TRBV14 with TRBJ2-3; D remains ambiguous. CDR1 SGHDN and CDR2 FVKESK come from the germline V gene. V lost 0 bases and J 2 bases, leaving 6 bases between the germline ends. This CDR3 spans 14 amino acids. CDR3 coding DNA: TGTGCCAGCAGCCAAGAGACTGTCACAGATACGCAGTATTTT. The encoded protein is CASSQETVTDTQYF.

The genes are TRBV27 and TRBJ1-1; D is unclear. The CDR3 length is 13 residues. The V end was cut by 1 base, the J end by 4 bases, with 7 bases between. Germline values: CDR1 MNHEY, CDR2 SMNVEV (reference sequence). CDR3 protein: CASSLFRGTEAFF. Here the CDR3 DNA reads TGTGCCAGCAGTTTATTCCGGGGCACTGAAGCTTTCTTT.

CDR3 DNA: TGTGCCAGCAGCCAAGTCCCAGGGGGGCTAAACGAGCAGTACTTC. It specifies CASSQVPGGLNEQYF. The rearrangement joins TRBV3-1 (or the pseudogene TRBV3-2) to TRBJ2-7; a possible D gene is TRBD1 (7 bases). Trimming removed 1 base at V and 5 bases at J, with 15 bases between. The CDR3 totals 15 residues. CDR1 is LGHDT and CDR2 is YNNKEL in the germline V gene (reference sequence).

The chain combines TRBV4-1 with TRBJ1-1; 9 positions agree with TRBD1. Germline assignment: CDR1 MGHRA and CDR2 YSYEKL. Trimming cost V 2 bases and J 10 bases; bases outside gene matches: 11. This CDR3 region has 15 residues. This CDR3 is CASSQILQGARLAFF. In DNA form, the CDR3 reads TGCGCCAGCAGCCAAATTCTACAGGGGGCGCGGTTAGCTTTCTTT.

The CDR3 nucleotides are TGTGCCACCAGTGACCCTGGGACTAGCGGGGGCCCAATCCAAGAGACCCAGTACTTC. It specifies CATSDPGTSGGPIQETQYF. This chain uses TRBV24-1 with TRBJ2-5; 14 bases match TRBD2. The CDR3 has 19 amino acids. Trimming cost V 4 bases and J 1 base; bases outside gene matches: 10. Germline loops: CDR1 KGHDR, CDR2 SFDVKD.

The rearrangement links TRBV5-4 to TRBJ2-3, with D maybe TRBD2 (6 bases). V shed 3 bases and J shed 4 bases, with 12 bases lying between them. The CDR3 contains 14 residues. Looked up from germline, CDR1 is SGHNT and CDR2 is YYREEE (reference sequence). For the CDR3, the DNA is TGTGCCAGCAGCTCAAAGGGACTTTCAGATACGCAGTATTTT. Residues: CASSSKGLSDTQYF.

This chain connects TRBV19 to TRBJ1-1, with D tentatively TRBD1 (5 bases). V was cut by 7 bases and J by 2 bases, with 20 bases left in between. Germline lookup yields CDR1 LNHDA and CDR2 SQIVND (reference sequence). CDR3 length equals 16 residues. CDR3 in amino acids: CASTLQAGGLNTEAFF. In nucleotides, the CDR3 is TGTGCCAGTACCCTACAGGCCGGAGGGTTAAACACTGAAGCTTTCTTT.

The chain couples TRBV12-3 or TRBV12-4 to TRBJ1-5, with D perhaps TRBD1 (6 bases). Deletions cut 4 bases from V and 4 bases from J, with 8 bases between. There are 13 residues in the CDR3. The CDR3 bases are TGTGCCAGCAGTTCACAGGGAAATCAGCCCCAGCATTTT. It specifies CASSSQGNQPQHF.

The chain employs TRBV7-9 and TRBJ1-6, with D possibly TRBD1 on 5 matching bases. V lost 5 bases, J lost 8 bases, and 19 bases lay in between. This CDR3 comprises 16 residues. Germline V lookup: CDR1 SEHNR, CDR2 FQNEAQ (reference sequence). The CDR3 nucleotides read TGTGCCAGCAGCCCCGGAGGGACGGGGTCGTATTCACCCCTCCACTTT. Its translation is CASSPGGTGSYSPLHF.

The J gene is TRBJ2-7, the V gene TRBV28, with a possible D match to TRBD2 (5 bases). CDR1 and CDR2 (germline): MDHEN, SYDVKM. The CDR3 contains 16 residues. Between the trimmed V and J ends, which lost 7 bases and 5 bases, there was a span of 24 bases. The CDR3 DNA sequence: TGTGCCAGCAATCAAAAAGGGATACTAGTCCGACACGAGCAGTACTTC. It yields the protein CASNQKGILVRHEQYF.

This sequence joins TRBV28 and TRBJ1-6; TRBD1 is a possible D gene (5 bases). Germline CDR1 and CDR2: MDHEN and SYDVKM. The CDR3 is 14 amino acids. Between the trimmed V and J ends, which lost 2 bases and 7 bases, there was a span of 9 bases. The CDR3 loop is CASSLGGGNSPLHF. Here the CDR3 DNA reads TGTGCCAGCAGTTTAGGGGGGGGGAATTCACCCCTCCACTTT.

The J gene is TRBJ1-2, the V gene TRBV4-1; D is possibly TRBD1 (5 bases). The CDR3 has 16 amino acids. Per the germline V gene, CDR1 is MGHRA and CDR2 is YSYEKL. The germline V and J ends were trimmed by 4 bases and 3 bases, with 18 bases remaining between them. The CDR3 region is CASSLDQAGLYYGYTF. Written as DNA, the CDR3 is TGCGCCAGCAGCCTCGATCAGGCAGGGTTGTACTATGGCTACACCTTC.

The J gene is TRBJ1-6, the V gene TRBV6-5; D not resolved. The germline CDR1 and CDR2 sequences are MNHEY and SVGAGI. V lost 2 bases and J 9 bases, leaving 11 bases between the germline ends. The CDR3 loop spans 14 amino acids. CDR3 in DNA: TGTGCCAGCAGTTACGCAACTCTCGGTTCACCCCTCCACTTT. Translation gives CASSYATLGSPLHF.

The CDR3 nucleotides read TGTGCCAGCTCACCAGAGGCCCTAAACTATGGCTACACCTTC. This gives the protein CASSPEALNYGYTF. V and J are TRBV18 and TRBJ1-2; D gene unclear. The CDR3 runs 14 residues. From germline, CDR1 is KGHSH and CDR2 LQKENI. V gave up 2 bases and J gave up 2 bases, with 9 bases separating them.

The chain is built from TRBV3-1 (or the pseudogene TRBV3-2) and TRBJ1-3; a weak D match, TRBD1 (6 bases). This CDR3 comprises 15 residues. The V end was cut by 5 bases, the J end by 4 bases, with 15 bases between. Germline V CDR1 and CDR2: LGHDT, YNNKEL (reference sequence). The CDR3 DNA reads as TGTGCCAGCAGCAATACCCTAGGGGGAGGAAACACCATATATTTT. Protein sequence: CASSNTLGGGNTIYF.

This chain uses TRBV4-1 with TRBJ2-3; 7 positions agree with TRBD2. The CDR3 sequence is 15 residues long. V trimming: 1 base; J trimming: 6 bases; junction bases outside the gene matches: 7. The germline V gene encodes CDR1 MGHRA and CDR2 YSYEKL. The CDR3 coding sequence is TGCGCCAGCAGCCAAGTCGGAGCGGGGTCCGATACGCAGTATTTT. Its protein product is CASSQVGAGSDTQYF.

The chain combines TRBV6-5 with TRBJ1-5; a possible D gene is TRBD1 (5 bases). CDR1 MNHEY and CDR2 SVGAGI come from the germline V gene. V shed 2 bases and J shed 10 bases, with 15 bases lying between them. The CDR3 sequence is 14 residues long. This CDR3 is CASSYLGGLGPQHF. The CDR3 region has the DNA TGTGCCAGCAGTTACCTCGGGGGTCTAGGCCCCCAGCATTTT.

The chain is built from TRBV27 and TRBJ1-4, with 9 bases aligning to TRBD1. The CDR3 has 14 amino acids. After removal of 6 bases from V and 8 bases from J, the junction contained 7 bases not matched to a gene. Looked up from germline, CDR1 is MNHEY and CDR2 is SMNVEV (reference sequence). For the CDR3, the DNA is TGTGCCAGCAGCCGGACAGGGGATAGGGAAAAACTGTTTTTT. Its translation is CASSRTGDREKLFF.